This T cell receptor beta chain was sequenced for a study of cytomegalovirus exposure and HLA in healthy donors. On the study more broadly: Unique TCRs from HLA-typed donors, some 85 million of them, were held in an early data release.

PCR primers comprised 60 Vbeta and 13 Jbeta primers. Produced via immunoSEQ multiplex PCR; TCRdb's table is partial and in-frame only. The table has about 150,000 clones, 78% seen once; the top ten hold roughly 13%. This clone was seen once. There are 16 residues in the CDR3. In germline, CDR1 is MGHRA, CDR2 YSYEKL. The V gene lost 1 base and the J gene lost 3 bases, with 15 bases spanning the gap. Sequenced: PBMCs. This receptor was obtained from a woman aged 50 to 60 in good health and CMV-seropositive. The chain joins TRBV4-1 to TRBJ1-2, with D possibly being TRBD1 (6 bases). For the CDR3, the DNA is TGCGCCAGCAGCCAAGGGGGTAAGGGGGGGGACTATGGCTACACCTTC. Translation gives CASSQGGKGGDYGYTF.